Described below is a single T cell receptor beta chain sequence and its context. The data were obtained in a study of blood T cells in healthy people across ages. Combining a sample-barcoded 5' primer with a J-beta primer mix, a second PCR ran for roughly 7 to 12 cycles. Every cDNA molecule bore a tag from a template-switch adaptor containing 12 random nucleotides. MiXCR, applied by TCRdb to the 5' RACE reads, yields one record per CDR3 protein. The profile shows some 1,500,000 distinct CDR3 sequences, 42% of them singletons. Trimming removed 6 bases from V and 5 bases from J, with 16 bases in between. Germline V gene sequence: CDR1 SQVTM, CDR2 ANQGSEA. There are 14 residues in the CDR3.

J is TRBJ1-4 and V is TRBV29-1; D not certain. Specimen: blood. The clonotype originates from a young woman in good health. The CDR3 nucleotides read TGCAGCGTAGACCATAAGGGTGACAATGAAAAACTGTTTTTT. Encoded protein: CSVDHKGDNEKLFF.